What follows are 23 T cell receptor beta chains derived from one specimen sequenced in a study of T cell responses to AZD1222 COVID-19 vaccine. Libraries were prepared by immunoSEQ multiplex PCR; TCRdb keeps only in-frame clonotypes and omits some of them. The sample lists under 150,000 clones; approximately 91% were seen once. The sequences come from peripheral blood, collected 28 days after the second AZD1222 dose. The receptors originated from an adult who received the AZD1222 COVID-19 vaccine.

This chain uses TRBV5-4 with TRBJ2-2; 9 bases align to TRBD2. Losses at the gene ends were 0 bases for V and 4 bases for J; bases not matched to a gene: 4. The CDR3 is 16 amino acids. CDR1 is SGHNT and CDR2 is YYREEE in the germline V gene (reference sequence). Here the CDR3 reads CASSLGARGGTGELFF. CDR3 in DNA: TGTGCCAGCAGCTTGGGTGCGCGGGGGGGCACCGGGGAGCTGTTTTTT.

J is TRBJ2-7 and V is TRBV9, with 8 bases aligning to TRBD1. Germline V gene sequence: CDR1 SGDLS, CDR2 YYNGEE. V lost 4 bases to trimming and J lost 1 base; unmatched junction nucleotides: 7. The CDR3 is made up of 15 amino acids. In DNA form, the CDR3 reads TGTGCCAGCAGCCCGGCACAGGGGGTATCCTACGAGCAGTACTTC. Residues: CASSPAQGVSYEQYF.

The J gene is TRBJ1-1, the V gene TRBV4-2, with TRBD1 as a possible D gene (5 bases). The ends were cut back, 0 bases at V and 1 base at J, with 9 bases in the middle. There are 15 residues in the CDR3. Germline CDR1 LGHNA, CDR2 YNFKEQ. The CDR3 loop reads CASSQEEQANTEAFF. For the CDR3, the DNA is TGTGCCAGCAGCCAAGAAGAACAGGCGAACACTGAAGCTTTCTTT.

This chain links TRBV10-3 with TRBJ1-1, with D tentatively TRBD1 (6 bases). V lost 2 bases and J lost 1, with 11 bases in between. This CDR3 contains 15 residues. Germline-derived CDR1 and CDR2 are ENHRY and SYGVKD. CDR3 in amino acids: CAISEPGTTNTEAFF. In DNA form, the CDR3 reads TGTGCCATCAGTGAGCCCGGGACAACGAACACTGAAGCTTTCTTT.

V and J are TRBV4-1 and TRBJ2-7; D is perhaps TRBD1 (6 bases). Trimming cost V 0 bases and J 0 bases, with 9 bases left between them. Germline V gene lookup returns CDR1 MGHRA and CDR2 YSYEKL. CDR3 length: 15 amino acids. CDR3 protein: CASSQDQDSSYEQYF. DNA for the CDR3: TGCGCCAGCAGCCAAGATCAGGACAGCTCCTACGAGCAGTACTTC.

This sequence joins TRBV3-1 (or the pseudogene TRBV3-2) and TRBJ2-4; D call uncertain. Germline-derived CDR1 and CDR2 are LGHDT and YNNKEL (reference sequence). V dropped 4 bases and J dropped 0 bases, with 10 bases sitting between them. This CDR3 has 15 residues. CDR3 in amino acids: CASSRTNLAKNIQYF. In DNA, the CDR3 is TGTGCCAGCAGCCGGACGAATCTAGCCAAAAACATTCAGTACTTC.

CDR3 amino acids: CASPPQGASSYNEQFF. The CDR3 DNA reads as TGTGCCAGCCCCCCTCAGGGGGCGAGCTCCTACAATGAGCAGTTCTTC. The chain carries TRBV18 and TRBJ2-1; the match to TRBD1 covers 8 bases. This CDR3 contains 16 residues. Germline CDR1 is KGHSH and CDR2 is LQKENI. Trimming removed 8 bases from V and 0 bases from J; junction bases left unmatched: 9. Filled out from reference TRBV18 and TRBJ2-1, the complete variable domain reads NAGVMQNPRHLVRRRGQEARLRCSPMKGHSHVYWYRQLPEEGLKFMVYLQKENIIDESGMPKERFSAEFPKEGPSILRIQQVVRGDSAAYFCASPPQGASSYNEQFFGPGTRLTVL.

The CDR3 nucleotides are TGTGCCTGGAGTGTACGCGCACAGGCTTTTGGAAACACCATATATTTT. It translates to CAWSVRAQAFGNTIYF. This chain joins TRBV30 and TRBJ1-3; tentative D call: TRBD1 (5 bases). Per the germline V gene, CDR1 is GTSNPN and CDR2 is SVGIG (reference sequence). The CDR3 is 16 amino acids. V shed 0 bases and J shed 3 bases, with 15 bases lying between them.

This clone was recorded only once. The V call is TRBV2, the J call TRBJ2-1; D unresolved. CDR1 SNHLY and CDR2 FYNNEI come from the germline V gene. This CDR3 spans 15 amino acids. V gave up 7 bases and J gave up 0 bases, with 13 bases separating them. The CDR3 spells CASTRSPSSYNEQFF. The CDR3, as DNA: TGTGCCAGCACCCGGAGCCCTAGCTCCTACAATGAGCAGTTCTTC.

The gene calls are TRBV11-2 and TRBJ2-7; the match to TRBD2 covers 16 bases. J gave up 6 bases and V 5 bases, and 7 bases lay outside the gene matches. The CDR3 has 16 residues. Germline CDR1 reads SGHAT; CDR2 reads FQNNGV. CDR3 coding DNA: TGTGCCAGCAGCCCCGCGGGACTAGCGGGGGGGGGCGAGCAGTACTTC. This translates into CASSPAGLAGGGEQYF.

CDR3 in amino acids: CASSPRTGSYGYTF. The CDR3 coding sequence is TGTGCCAGCAGCCCCCGGACAGGGTCCTATGGCTACACCTTC. V usage is TRBV11-2 and J usage is TRBJ1-2; 8 bases are a match to TRBD1. CDR1 and CDR2 (germline): SGHAT, FQNNGV. Trimming cost V 5 bases and J 4 bases; bases outside gene matches: 6. This CDR3 has 14 residues.

Turning to this clone: This same CDR3 is encoded by further DNA sequences in the sample. The genes are TRBV27 and TRBJ1-3, with D maybe TRBD1 (5 bases). The CDR3 contains 14 residues. With 2 bases removed from V and 1 base from J, the gap between germline ends came to 6 bases. Germline V gene sequence: CDR1 MNHEY, CDR2 SMNVEV (reference sequence). The CDR3 nucleotides read TGTGCCAGCAGTTTAGGGGGATCTGGAAACACCATATATTTT. Its translation is CASSLGGSGNTIYF.

CDR3 sequence reads: CASHPRGGREQFF. The CDR3 DNA sequence: TGTGCCAGTCACCCGCGGGGGGGCCGGGAGCAGTTCTTC. The chain is built from TRBV19 and TRBJ2-1; 9 bases are a match to TRBD2. V lost 8 bases and J lost 10; bases outside the gene matches: 9. CDR1 LNHDA and CDR2 SQIVND come from the germline V gene (reference sequence). This CDR3 is built from 13 residues.

In its sample, this clone was seen once. This chain connects TRBV27 to TRBJ1-5; the D is unclear. The CDR3 consists of 13 residues. V lost 2 bases, J lost 3 bases, and 5 bases lay in between. Germline values: CDR1 MNHEY, CDR2 SMNVEV (reference sequence). The chain's CDR3 is CASSLRTNQPQHF. DNA of the CDR3: TGTGCCAGCAGTTTACGAACCAATCAGCCCCAGCATTTT.

CDR3 DNA: TGTGCCAGCAGTTACTATAATTCACCCCTCCACTTT. Residues: CASSYYNSPLHF. The chain recombines TRBV6-5 with TRBJ1-6; D gene unclear. V was clipped by 1 base and J by 5 bases, with 0 bases between them. This CDR3 comprises 12 residues. Germline CDR1 and CDR2: MNHEY and SVGAGI.

As concerns this clone: In the same sample, other DNA sequences code for this CDR3. The rearrangement links TRBV6-6 to TRBJ1-5, with TRBD1 as a possible D gene (5 bases). This CDR3 is built from 14 residues. Deletions cut 0 bases from V and 4 bases from J, with 7 bases between. The germline CDR1 and CDR2 sequences are MNHNY and SVGAGI (reference sequence). This CDR3 reads CASSYSGGNQPQHF. The CDR3 nucleotides read TGTGCCAGCAGTTACTCTGGGGGAAATCAGCCCCAGCATTTT.

The V and J genes are TRBV6-6 and TRBJ2-3; no reliable D call. The CDR3 is made up of 14 amino acids. The germline V gene has CDR1 MNHNY and CDR2 SVGAGI (reference sequence). The V end lost 4 bases, the J end lost 2 bases, and 10 bases lay between the germline ends. CDR3 coding DNA: TGTGCCAGCAGTTCCCCCCGGGTCACAGATACGCAGTATTTT. Residues: CASSSPRVTDTQYF.

This chain's CDR3 is CATSRDGASGNQPQHF. Written as DNA, the CDR3 is TGTGCCACCAGCAGAGATGGGGCCAGTGGCAATCAGCCCCAGCATTTT. The chain uses TRBV15 and TRBJ1-5, with a weak D call TRBD1 (5 bases). CDR1 and CDR2 (germline): LNHNV, YYDKDF (reference sequence). With 0 bases removed from V and 2 bases from J, the gap between germline ends came to 11 bases. This CDR3 is built from 16 residues.

This clone has a single count. The rearrangement uses TRBV2 and TRBJ2-3; 7 bases are shared with TRBD2. The V segment lost 7 bases and the J segment 4 bases; nucleotides outside the gene matches: 11. The CDR3 covers 15 residues. Germline values: CDR1 SNHLY, CDR2 FYNNEI. The chain's CDR3 is CASTPLGLAADTQYF. The CDR3 nucleotides are TGTGCCAGCACCCCCCTCGGCCTAGCGGCAGATACGCAGTATTTT.

The chain has TRBV3-1 (or the pseudogene TRBV3-2) and TRBJ2-5; TRBD1 matches 8 bases. V lost 4 bases, J lost 2 bases, and 3 bases stayed unmatched. The length of the CDR3 is 14 residues. From germline, CDR1 is LGHDT and CDR2 YNNKEL (reference sequence). The CDR3 DNA sequence: TGTGCCAGCAGCCCGAGGACAGGGCAAGAGACCCAGTACTTC. Its translation is CASSPRTGQETQYF.

This clone was picked up a small number of times. The chain carries TRBV19 and TRBJ1-1, with D tentatively TRBD1 (5 bases). With 7 bases removed from V and 4 bases from J, the gap between germline ends came to 22 bases. The CDR3 spans 16 residues. Germline V lookup: CDR1 LNHDA, CDR2 SQIVND (reference sequence). CDR3 DNA sequence: TGTGCCAGTACCTACGTCCCTCCCAGGGACCTCACTGAAGCTTTCTTT. This encodes CASTYVPPRDLTEAFF. Together with reference TRBV19 and TRBJ1-1, the CDR3 gives the full variable domain: DGGITQSPKYLFRKEGQNVTLSCEQNLNHDAMYWYRQDPGQGLRLIYYSQIVNDFQKGDIAEGYSVSREKKESFPLTVTSAQKNPTAFYLCASTYVPPRDLTEAFFGQGTRLTVV.

The V gene is TRBV15, the J gene TRBJ1-1; D might be TRBD1 (6 bases). Germline V gene lookup returns CDR1 LNHNV and CDR2 YYDKDF (reference sequence). V dropped 0 bases and J dropped 1 base, with 12 bases sitting between them. The CDR3 extends over 16 amino acids. The CDR3 region is CATSRDRGVSNTEAFF. The CDR3 nucleotides read TGTGCCACCAGCAGAGATAGGGGGGTTTCGAACACTGAAGCTTTCTTT.

V usage is TRBV24-1 and J usage is TRBJ2-3; D possibly corresponds to TRBD2 (6 bases). The germline gives CDR1 KGHDR, CDR2 SFDVKD. This CDR3 has 12 amino acids. The germline V and J ends were trimmed by 5 bases and 6 bases, with 8 bases remaining between them. Here the CDR3 reads CATSGAGDTQYF. CDR3 coding DNA: TGTGCCACCAGTGGGGCGGGGGATACGCAGTATTTT.